A selection of T cell receptor beta chains follows, all from one sample in a study of Ad26.COV2.S vaccination and SARS-CoV-2 variants. Sequencing was performed with immunoSEQ multiplex PCR; in TCRdb, only in-frame clones are kept and a portion is missing. The table has 300,000 to 350,000 clones, approximately 86% seen once; the top ten hold around 11%. Sequenced material: peripheral blood, taken in a trial of Ad26.COV2.S vaccine versus placebo. The receptors were sampled from a person between 18 and 59 years old who received the Ad26.COV2.S COVID-19 vaccine or a placebo. Each CDR3 is given with its conserved first and last residue. A D gene is named only where the DNA matches it firmly. Clone sizes are given selectively: once, few, many, or a class where the clone is expanded.

>TRBJ1-2|TRBV7-9|TRBD1|15|-
TGTGCCAGCAGCTTAGCTCTTAGGGACAGTAATGGCTACACCTTC
CASSLALRDSNGYTF
>TRBJ1-2|TRBV28|-|15|-
TGTGCCAGCAACAGGGACTCCCAATCGGTCTATGGCTACACCTTC
CASNRDSQSVYGYTF
>TRBJ2-2|TRBV27|-|12|once
TGTGCCAGCAGTTTCCTCTCAGGGGAGCTGTTTTTT
CASSFLSGELFF
>TRBJ2-5|TRBV27|TRBD2|17|-
TGTGCCAGCAGTTTAGGGCTAGCGGGGGCCCAAACGGAGACCCAGTACTTC
CASSLGLAGAQTETQYF
>TRBJ2-7|TRBV9|TRBD2|13|-
TGTGCCAGCAGCGTAGGACTAGCGGGAGATCTGTACTTC
CASSVGLAGDLYF
>TRBJ2-2|TRBV5-8|TRBD1|16|-
TGTGCCAGCAGCTTTACCGGGACAGGGTTTTTTGGGGAGCTGTTTTTT
CASSFTGTGFFGELFF
>TRBJ2-1|TRBV7-3|-|13|-
TGTGCCAGCAGCTTAACTAGCGGTGCTGAGCAGTTCTTC
CASSLTSGAEQFF
>TRBJ1-1|TRBV4-2|TRBD1|16|-
TGTGCCAGCAAACGGAGAACAGGGGAATTTAACACTGAAGCTTTCTTT
CASKRRTGEFNTEAFF
>TRBJ1-2|TRBV29-1|-|14|-
TGCAGCGTTGACAGACAGCTCTCGGGCTATGGCTACACCTTC
CSVDRQLSGYGYTF
>TRBJ2-5|TRBV9|-|13|-
TGTGCCAGCAGCGTACTGGGCGAGGAGACCCAGTACTTC
CASSVLGEETQYF
>TRBJ2-1|TRBV29-1|TRBD1|13|-
TGCAGCGTCAGGACAGGTTTAGGCAATGAGCAGTTCTTC
CSVRTGLGNEQFF
>TRBJ2-7|TRBV7-2|-|16|-
TGTGCCAGCAGCTTAAGGCCCGGACGCAACTCCTACGAGCAGTACTTC
CASSLRPGRNSYEQYF
>TRBJ2-1|TRBV28|TRBD2|16|-
TGTGCCAGCAGCCACCTAACTAGCGGGAGAAGCAATGAGCAGTTCTTC
CASSHLTSGRSNEQFF
>TRBJ2-7|TRBV28|TRBD1|15|few
TGTGCCAGCAGTTTACGAAGGACAGGAACCTACGAGCAGTACTTC
CASSLRRTGTYEQYF
>TRBJ2-3|TRBV4-2|TRBD2|16|-
TGTGCCAGCAGCCAAACTAGCGGGAGGGCAGGAGATACGCAGTATTTT
CASSQTSGRAGDTQYF
>TRBJ1-6|TRBV7-8|TRBD1|13|-
TGTGCCAGCAGCTTAGCGCGGGACAGTTTACTCCACTTT
CASSLARDSLLHF
>TRBJ2-1|TRBV27|TRBD2|16|-
TGTGCCAGCAGTTTAAGGGGGACTAGCCGTTACGCCGAGCAGTTCTTC
CASSLRGTSRYAEQFF
>TRBJ2-2|TRBV5-6|-|15|-
TGTGCCAGCAGCCGCGCCGGACAGCGGACCGGGGAGCTGTTTTTT
CASSRAGQRTGELFF
>TRBJ1-2|TRBV5-5|TRBD1|16|-
TGTGCCAGCAGCTTGCTGGACAGGGGGCATCACTATGGCTACACCTTC
CASSLLDRGHHYGYTF
>TRBJ2-7|TRBV5-4|TRBD1|14|few
TGTGCCAGCAGCTTGGGGGGACAGGGGTATTTTCAGTACTTC
CASSLGGQGYFQYF
>TRBJ2-1|TRBV5-5|TRBD2|16|once
TGTGCCAGCAGCTACGAAGCGGGAGGGCCCTACAATGAGCAGTTCTTC
CASSYEAGGPYNEQFF
>TRBJ2-3|TRBV14|-|16|-
TGTGCCAGCAGCCAAGTTAGCGGAGGAGCCCCAGATACGCAGTATTTT
CASSQVSGGAPDTQYF
>TRBJ2-3|TRBV5-1|-|14|-
TGCGCCAGCAGCTTCTTCTCCGTCGCGGATACGCAGTATTTT
CASSFFSVADTQYF
>TRBJ1-2|TRBV20-1|-|10|many
TGCAGTGCTATTTCGTATGGCTACACCTTC
CSAISYGYTF
>TRBJ2-3|TRBV19|TRBD1|16|-
TGTGCCAGTAGTTCAGGGGGTGGAGGCTCCACAGATACGCAGTATTTT
CASSSGGGGSTDTQYF
>TRBJ2-1|TRBV9|TRBD1|14|-
TGTGCCAGCACCTACCGGGACAGATCGAATGAGCAGTTCTTC
CASTYRDRSNEQFF
>TRBJ1-2|TRBV18|TRBD1|14|-
TGTGCCAGCTCACCAGGTACAGGGGACTATGGCTACACCTTC
CASSPGTGDYGYTF
>TRBJ2-1|TRBV7-3|-|13|-
TGTGCCAGCAGCTTAGGATCCAGCAATGAGCAGTTCTTC
CASSLGSSNEQFF
>TRBJ2-1|TRBV5-1|-|14|-
TGCGCCAGCAGCTTGGCCAACAGCGGGAATGAGCAGTTCTTC
CASSLANSGNEQFF
>TRBJ2-1|TRBV27|TRBD2|17|once
TGTGCCAGCAGTTCACACCGTCCGGGACTAGCGGGAGAGGAGCAGTTCTTC
CASSSHRPGLAGEEQFF
>TRBJ2-3|TRBV3-1/TRBV3-2|-|14|-
TGTGCCAGCCATGACACCTCTTACACAGATACGCAGTATTTT
CASHDTSYTDTQYF
>TRBJ1-1|TRBV6-5|TRBD1|12|-
TGTGCCAGCAGTTCGGAGACAGGGGTAGCTTTCTTT
CASSSETGVAFF
>TRBJ2-7|TRBV15|-|15|few
TGTGCCACCAGCAGAGAGAGCCAGGCGTGGGACGAGCAGTACTTC
CATSRESQAWDEQYF
>TRBJ2-1|TRBV6-4|TRBD2|15|-
TGTGCCAGCAGTGACTCCGAGTGGCGGGAGGCTCTTGGGTTCTTC
CASSDSEWREALGFF
>TRBJ2-2|TRBV2|-|13|-
TGTGCCAGCAGGCCTTTGGTTACCGGGGAGCTGTTTTTT
CASRPLVTGELFF
>TRBJ2-7|TRBV10-3|TRBD1|14|few
TGTGCCATCAGTGTGGAACAGGGGGAAGACGAGCAGTACTTC
CAISVEQGEDEQYF
>TRBJ2-1|TRBV27|TRBD2|14|-
TGTGCCAGCAGTACTAGCGGTCTATACAATGAGCAGTTCTTC
CASSTSGLYNEQFF
>TRBJ1-2|TRBV7-2|-|15|-
TGTGCCAGCAGCTTAGAAATTGGCAGGGACACTGGCTACACCTTC
CASSLEIGRDTGYTF
>TRBJ2-1|TRBV7-3|-|12|-
TGTGCCAGCAGCTTAGGAGGGGGAGAGCAGTTCTTC
CASSLGGGEQFF
>TRBJ2-2|TRBV7-9|TRBD1|18|-
TGTGCCAGCAGCTTAGCTTCTACCAGGGGGAGCAATTCCGGGGAGCTGTTTTTT
CASSLASTRGSNSGELFF
>TRBJ2-1|TRBV5-5|-|15|-
TGTGCCAGCAGCTTGCAGGGACTCTCCTACAATGAGCAGTTCTTC
CASSLQGLSYNEQFF
>TRBJ1-1|TRBV9|-|13|-
TGTGCCAGCAGCACTATAGAACGGACTGAAGCTTTCTTT
CASSTIERTEAFF
>TRBJ2-5|TRBV5-4|TRBD1|14|-
TGTGCCAGCAGCCTACCGGGACAGCAAGAGACCCAGTACTTC
CASSLPGQQETQYF